A selection of T cell receptor beta chains follows, all from one sample in a study of T cell responses to AZD1222 COVID-19 vaccine. The assay was immunoSEQ multiplex PCR, and TCRdb's table has in-frame clones only and misses some. The sample has some 98,000 clones, 70% to 85% seen once. The sequencing used peripheral blood, collected 28 days after the second AZD1222 dose. The receptors originated from an adult who received the AZD1222 COVID-19 vaccine. The CDR3 runs from the conserved cysteine through the conserved F or W. D genes are given only for firm matches. Clone size is stated in some rows and not others, as once, few, many or a class when expanded.

size: NA; J: TRBJ2-7; V: TRBV6-5; length: 14; D: TRBD2; CDR3: CASTGEGNGYEQYF; DNA: TGTGCCAGCACCGGGGAGGGGAATGGCTACGAGCAGTACTTC
size: NA; J: TRBJ2-1; V: TRBV3-1/TRBV3-2; length: 16; D: NA; CDR3: CASSQDVGSREVEQFF; DNA: TGTGCCAGCAGCCAAGATGTTGGCTCCCGTGAGGTTGAGCAGTTCTTC
size: NA; J: TRBJ2-1; V: TRBV7-3; length: 15; D: TRBD2; CDR3: CASSVGTSGGNEQFF; DNA: TGTGCCAGCAGCGTCGGGACTAGCGGGGGAAATGAGCAGTTCTTC
size: once; J: TRBJ2-6; V: TRBV6-1; length: 20; D: TRBD1; CDR3: CASSEADRSGLLSGANVLTF; DNA: TGTGCCAGCAGTGAAGCGGACAGGTCGGGTCTCCTCTCTGGGGCCAACGTCCTGACTTTC
size: NA; J: TRBJ2-6; V: TRBV6-5; length: 14; D: NA; CDR3: CASMVDSGANVLTF; DNA: TGTGCCAGCATGGTGGACTCTGGGGCCAACGTCCTGACTTTC
size: NA; J: TRBJ1-2; V: TRBV4-2; length: 15; D: NA; CDR3: CASSQTQTLHYGYTF; DNA: TGTGCCAGCAGCCAAACACAGACTCTGCACTATGGCTACACCTTC
size: NA; J: TRBJ2-1; V: TRBV10-3; length: 11; D: NA; CDR3: CAISERNEQFF; DNA: TGTGCCATCAGTGAGAGGAATGAGCAGTTCTTC
size: NA; J: TRBJ1-3; V: TRBV18; length: 17; D: NA; CDR3: CASSLTTVEGSGNTIYF; DNA: TGTGCCAGCTCACTAACCACGGTGGAGGGATCTGGAAACACCATATATTTT
size: NA; J: TRBJ1-6; V: TRBV28; length: 13; D: NA; CDR3: CASSSQADSPLHF; DNA: TGTGCCAGCAGCTCGCAGGCGGATTCACCCCTCCACTTT
size: few; J: TRBJ1-5; V: TRBV19; length: 14; D: TRBD1; CDR3: CASSNRGENQPQHF; DNA: TGTGCCAGTAGTAACAGGGGAGAGAATCAGCCCCAGCATTTT
size: few; J: TRBJ1-3; V: TRBV9; length: 16; D: NA; CDR3: CASSPSPKVFGNTIYF; DNA: TGTGCCAGCAGCCCTAGTCCGAAGGTTTTTGGAAACACCATATATTTT
size: NA; J: TRBJ1-2; V: TRBV5-1; length: 13; D: TRBD1; CDR3: CASSGDRDYGYTF; DNA: TGCGCCAGCAGCGGGGACAGGGACTATGGCTACACCTTC
size: NA; J: TRBJ1-3; V: TRBV4-1; length: 14; D: NA; CDR3: CASSQGTGGNTIYF; DNA: TGCGCCAGCAGCCAAGGAACGGGTGGAAACACCATATATTTT
size: NA; J: TRBJ1-2; V: TRBV2; length: 14; D: NA; CDR3: CASSEGIQEVGYTF; DNA: TGTGCCAGCAGTGAAGGGATCCAGGAGGTTGGCTACACCTTC
size: NA; J: TRBJ2-4; V: TRBV7-2; length: 15; D: NA; CDR3: CASSIVSVAKNIQYF; DNA: TGTGCCAGCAGCATCGTTTCCGTAGCCAAAAACATTCAGTACTTC
size: NA; J: TRBJ2-7; V: TRBV9; length: 15; D: NA; CDR3: CASRTAEGPSNEQYF; DNA: TGTGCCAGCAGGACTGCGGAGGGACCGTCCAACGAGCAGTACTTC
size: NA; J: TRBJ2-1; V: TRBV5-1; length: 17; D: TRBD2; CDR3: CASSDRTSGRAGNEQFF; DNA: TGCGCCAGCAGCGATCGGACTAGCGGGAGGGCCGGCAATGAGCAGTTCTTC
size: NA; J: TRBJ2-2; V: TRBV7-9; length: 15; D: NA; CDR3: CASSLAYLATGELFF; DNA: TGTGCCAGCAGCTTAGCATACCTGGCTACCGGGGAGCTGTTTTTT
size: NA; J: TRBJ1-4; V: TRBV7-9; length: 14; D: NA; CDR3: CATRRGASSEKLFF; DNA: TGTGCCACCAGAAGGGGGGCTAGTAGTGAAAAACTGTTTTTT
size: few; J: TRBJ1-1; V: TRBV7-8; length: 14; D: NA; CDR3: CASSFQPMNTEAFF; DNA: TGTGCCAGCAGCTTCCAGCCCATGAACACTGAAGCTTTCTTT
size: NA; J: TRBJ2-5; V: TRBV6-5; length: 14; D: TRBD1; CDR3: CASSDWTGQETQYF; DNA: TGTGCCAGCAGCGATTGGACAGGCCAAGAGACCCAGTACTTC
size: NA; J: TRBJ2-7; V: TRBV27; length: 17; D: NA; CDR3: CASTHSIGDSGSGEQYF; DNA: TGTGCCAGCACCCATTCAATCGGAGACAGCGGTTCCGGGGAGCAGTACTTC
size: NA; J: TRBJ2-3; V: TRBV5-1; length: 15; D: NA; CDR3: CASSLAQSAQYTQYF; DNA: TGCGCCAGCAGCTTGGCCCAGTCCGCACAATATACGCAGTATTTT
size: NA; J: TRBJ2-1; V: TRBV7-8; length: 15; D: NA; CDR3: CASSRIGGSYNEQFF; DNA: TGTGCCAGCAGCCGAATCGGGGGCTCCTACAATGAGCAGTTCTTC
size: NA; J: TRBJ1-4; V: TRBV4-3; length: 15; D: NA; CDR3: CASSQSGPAGEKLFF; DNA: TGCGCCAGCAGCCAGTCTGGGCCTGCCGGTGAAAAACTGTTTTTT
size: NA; J: TRBJ1-3; V: TRBV10-3; length: 15; D: TRBD1; CDR3: CAIAPGQGIANTIYF; DNA: TGTGCCATTGCCCCGGGACAGGGGATAGCAAACACCATATATTTT
size: NA; J: TRBJ2-3; V: TRBV30; length: 16; D: TRBD2; CDR3: CAWSVFRAGSTDTQYF; DNA: TGTGCCTGGAGTGTCTTTAGAGCGGGGAGCACAGATACGCAGTATTTT
size: NA; J: TRBJ2-1; V: TRBV27; length: 15; D: NA; CDR3: CASSFLSGTYNEQFF; DNA: TGTGCCAGCAGTTTCCTCAGCGGTACCTACAATGAGCAGTTCTTC
size: once; J: TRBJ1-1; V: TRBV27; length: 13; D: NA; CDR3: CASSPRLYTEAFF; DNA: TGTGCCAGCAGTCCACGACTATACACTGAAGCTTTCTTT
size: NA; J: TRBJ1-3; V: TRBV15; length: 15; D: NA; CDR3: CATSRFGAQGNTIYF; DNA: TGTGCCACCAGCAGGTTCGGGGCGCAGGGAAACACCATATATTTT
size: once; J: TRBJ2-7; V: TRBV6-5; length: 14; D: NA; CDR3: CASLEGLRGLEQYF; DNA: TGTGCCAGCTTGGAGGGCCTCCGAGGGCTCGAGCAGTACTTC
size: NA; J: TRBJ2-1; V: TRBV6-5; length: 12; D: NA; CDR3: CASSQRNNEQFF; DNA: TGTGCCAGCAGCCAGAGAAACAATGAGCAGTTCTTC
size: NA; J: TRBJ2-5; V: TRBV18; length: 13; D: NA; CDR3: CASSLNHGETQYF; DNA: TGTGCCAGCTCCCTAAACCATGGGGAGACCCAGTACTTC
size: NA; J: TRBJ1-6; V: TRBV4-1; length: 19; D: TRBD1; CDR3: CASSPRPTRDRGVFSPLHF; DNA: TGCGCCAGCAGCCCGAGACCAACCCGGGACAGGGGTGTATTCTCACCCCTCCACTTT
size: NA; J: TRBJ2-1; V: TRBV5-4; length: 16; D: TRBD1; CDR3: CASSLGGTGVYNEQFF; DNA: TGTGCCAGCAGCTTGGGAGGGACAGGGGTCTACAATGAGCAGTTCTTC
size: NA; J: TRBJ1-1; V: TRBV10-3; length: 12; D: NA; CDR3: CAISPFGDEAFF; DNA: TGTGCCATCAGCCCCTTCGGCGATGAAGCTTTCTTT
size: NA; J: TRBJ1-3; V: TRBV28; length: 16; D: TRBD1; CDR3: CASSERGRGTGNTIYF; DNA: TGTGCCAGCAGCGAGAGGGGCAGGGGGACTGGAAACACCATATATTTT
size: NA; J: TRBJ1-1; V: TRBV4-3; length: 14; D: NA; CDR3: CASSLGHFNTEAFF; DNA: TGCGCCAGCAGCCTTGGACATTTCAACACTGAAGCTTTCTTT
size: NA; J: TRBJ2-2; V: TRBV6-5; length: 16; D: NA; CDR3: CASSSGRALNTGELFF; DNA: TGTGCCAGCAGTTCGGGCAGAGCCCTGAACACCGGGGAGCTGTTTTTT
size: NA; J: TRBJ1-4; V: TRBV5-1; length: 15; D: NA; CDR3: CASSSEGWGNEKLFF; DNA: TGCGCCAGCAGCTCGGAGGGGTGGGGAAATGAAAAACTGTTTTTT
size: NA; J: TRBJ1-1; V: TRBV15; length: 15; D: NA; CDR3: CATSSRDTLNTEAFF; DNA: TGTGCCACCAGCTCCCGGGACACCCTGAACACTGAAGCTTTCTTT
size: NA; J: TRBJ2-3; V: TRBV11-3; length: 14; D: NA; CDR3: CASSGRDWGDTQYF; DNA: TGTGCCAGCAGCGGCCGGGATTGGGGAGATACGCAGTATTTT
size: NA; J: TRBJ1-2; V: TRBV23-1; length: 15; D: NA; CDR3: CASSQGNNYPYGYTF; DNA: TGCGCCAGCAGTCAAGGGAATAACTATCCCTATGGCTACACCTTC
size: NA; J: TRBJ1-2; V: TRBV5-4; length: 15; D: TRBD1; CDR3: CASSQRAGTAYGYTF; DNA: TGTGCCAGCAGCCAAAGGGCCGGGACAGCCTATGGCTACACCTTC
size: NA; J: TRBJ2-5; V: TRBV3-1/TRBV3-2; length: 15; D: NA; CDR3: CASSLSYDGQETQYF; DNA: TGTGCCAGCAGCCTTTCTTATGACGGCCAAGAGACCCAGTACTTC
size: NA; J: TRBJ1-3; V: TRBV18; length: 19; D: NA; CDR3: CASSPMQATNLPPGNTIYF; DNA: TGTGCCAGCTCACCGATGCAAGCGACGAACCTACCACCTGGAAACACCATATATTTT
size: NA; J: TRBJ1-6; V: TRBV21-1; length: 15; D: NA; CDR3: CASRKGSSYNSPLHF; DNA: TGTGCCAGCCGAAAGGGAAGCTCCTATAATTCACCCCTCCACTTT
size: NA; J: TRBJ2-2; V: TRBV6-6; length: 14; D: TRBD1; CDR3: CASILQGGSGMLFF; DNA: TGTGCCAGCATTTTACAGGGGGGATCAGGCATGCTGTTTTTT
size: NA; J: TRBJ1-2; V: TRBV19; length: 15; D: NA; CDR3: CAVGTSTGPFYGYTF; DNA: TGTGCCGTCGGGACATCCACGGGGCCGTTCTATGGCTACACCTTC
size: NA; J: TRBJ2-2; V: TRBV6-5; length: 15; D: NA; CDR3: CASTWGQVNTGELFF; DNA: TGTGCCAGCACCTGGGGGCAGGTGAATACCGGGGAGCTGTTTTTT
size: NA; J: TRBJ2-3; V: TRBV30; length: 15; D: TRBD2; CDR3: CAWSRGLAGADTQYF; DNA: TGTGCCTGGAGCCGAGGACTAGCGGGGGCAGATACGCAGTATTTT
size: NA; J: TRBJ1-2; V: TRBV19; length: 14; D: NA; CDR3: CASSILSTSYGYTF; DNA: TGTGCCAGTAGTATCCTTTCGACCAGCTATGGCTACACCTTC
size: NA; J: TRBJ2-3; V: TRBV7-2; length: 17; D: NA; CDR3: CASSLTTGPGVKDTQYF; DNA: TGTGCCAGCAGCTTAACCACAGGGCCGGGAGTTAAAGATACGCAGTATTTT
size: NA; J: TRBJ1-1; V: TRBV2; length: 13; D: NA; CDR3: CASSESGRTEAFF; DNA: TGTGCCAGCAGTGAATCGGGGCGGACTGAAGCTTTCTTT
size: NA; J: TRBJ2-7; V: TRBV5-1; length: 16; D: TRBD2; CDR3: CASSSDPSAGGYEQYF; DNA: TGCGCCAGCAGCTCGGACCCCTCGGCGGGGGGGTACGAGCAGTACTTC
size: NA; J: TRBJ2-7; V: TRBV4-3; length: 15; D: TRBD1; CDR3: CASSQALDRKYEQYF; DNA: TGCGCCAGCAGCCAAGCCCTGGACAGGAAATACGAGCAGTACTTC
size: once; J: TRBJ1-5; V: TRBV5-1; length: 14; D: NA; CDR3: CASSLGGDWQPQHF; DNA: TGCGCCAGCAGCTTGGGAGGGGATTGGCAGCCCCAGCATTTT